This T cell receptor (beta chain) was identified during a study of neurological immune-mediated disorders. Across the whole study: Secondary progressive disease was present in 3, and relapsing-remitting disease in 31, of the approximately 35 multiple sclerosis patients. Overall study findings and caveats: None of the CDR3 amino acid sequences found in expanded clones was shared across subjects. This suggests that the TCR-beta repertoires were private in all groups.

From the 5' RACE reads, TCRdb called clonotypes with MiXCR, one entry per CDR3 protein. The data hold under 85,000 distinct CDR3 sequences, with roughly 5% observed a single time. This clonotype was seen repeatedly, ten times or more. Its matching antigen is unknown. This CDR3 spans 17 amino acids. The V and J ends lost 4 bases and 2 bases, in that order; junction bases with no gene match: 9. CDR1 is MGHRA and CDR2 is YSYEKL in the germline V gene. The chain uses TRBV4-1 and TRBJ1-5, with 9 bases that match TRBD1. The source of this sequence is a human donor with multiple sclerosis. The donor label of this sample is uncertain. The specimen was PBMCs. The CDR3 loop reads CASSPRDRAGGNQPQHF. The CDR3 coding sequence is TGCGCCAGCAGCCCCCGGGACAGGGCAGGGGGCAATCAGCCCCAGCATTTT.